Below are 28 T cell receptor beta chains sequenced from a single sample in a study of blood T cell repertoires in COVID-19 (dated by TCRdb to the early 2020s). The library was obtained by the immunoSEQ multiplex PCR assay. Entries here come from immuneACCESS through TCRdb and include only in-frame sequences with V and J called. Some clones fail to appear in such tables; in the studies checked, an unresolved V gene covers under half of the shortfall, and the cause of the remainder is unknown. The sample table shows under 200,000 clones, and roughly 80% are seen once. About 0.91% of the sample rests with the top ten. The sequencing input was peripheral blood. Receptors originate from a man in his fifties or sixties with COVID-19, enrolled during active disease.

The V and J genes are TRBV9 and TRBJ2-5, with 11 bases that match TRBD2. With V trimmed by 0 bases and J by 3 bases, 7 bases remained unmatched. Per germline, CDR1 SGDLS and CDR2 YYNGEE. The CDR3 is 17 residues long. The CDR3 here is CASSVGILAGGEETQYF. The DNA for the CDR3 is TGTGCCAGCAGCGTAGGTATTTTAGCGGGAGGGGAAGAGACCCAGTACTTC. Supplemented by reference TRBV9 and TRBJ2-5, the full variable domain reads DSGVTQTPKHLITATGQRVTLRCSPRSGDLSVYWYQQSLDQGLQFLIQYYNGEERAKGNILERFSAQQFPDLHSELNLSSLELGDSALYFCASSVGILAGGEETQYFGPGTRLLVL.

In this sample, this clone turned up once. CDR3 loop: CAWSVGDTEAFF. CDR3 sequence (DNA): TGTGCCTGGAGTGTAGGGGACACTGAAGCTTTCTTT. The V call is TRBV30, the J call TRBJ1-1; maybe TRBD1 (5 bases). The CDR3 totals 12 residues. With 0 bases removed from V and 3 bases from J, the gap between germline ends came to 5 bases. Germline V CDR1 and CDR2: GTSNPN, SVGIG (reference sequence).

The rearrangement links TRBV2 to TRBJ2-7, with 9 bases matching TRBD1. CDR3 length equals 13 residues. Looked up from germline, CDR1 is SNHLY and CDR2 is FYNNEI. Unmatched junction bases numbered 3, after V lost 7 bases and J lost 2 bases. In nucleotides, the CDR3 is TGTGCCAGCACATGGACAGGGGCCTACGAGCAGTACTTC. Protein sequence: CASTWTGAYEQYF.

The chain's CDR3 is CASSLGTSPTDTQYF. CDR3 sequence (DNA): TGTGCCAGCAGCTTAGGGACTAGCCCCACAGATACGCAGTATTTT. The chain uses TRBV7-6 and TRBJ2-3; TRBD2 aligns across 8 bases. Germline V CDR1 and CDR2: SGHVS, FNYEAQ. After removal of 1 base from V and 2 bases from J, the junction contained 2 bases not matched to a gene. The CDR3 sequence is 15 residues long.

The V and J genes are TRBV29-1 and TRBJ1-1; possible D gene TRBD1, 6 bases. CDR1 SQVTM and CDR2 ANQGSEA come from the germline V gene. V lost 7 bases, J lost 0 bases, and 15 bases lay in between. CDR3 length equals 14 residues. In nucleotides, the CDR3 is TGCAGCGCCGCTGCGACAGGCATGAACACTGAAGCTTTCTTT. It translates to CSAAATGMNTEAFF.

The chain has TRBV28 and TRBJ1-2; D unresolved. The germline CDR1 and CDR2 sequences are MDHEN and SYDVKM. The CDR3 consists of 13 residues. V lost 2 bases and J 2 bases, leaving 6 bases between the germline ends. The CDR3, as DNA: TGTGCCAGCAGTTTAGGCCGCAACTATGGCTACACCTTC. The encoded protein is CASSLGRNYGYTF.

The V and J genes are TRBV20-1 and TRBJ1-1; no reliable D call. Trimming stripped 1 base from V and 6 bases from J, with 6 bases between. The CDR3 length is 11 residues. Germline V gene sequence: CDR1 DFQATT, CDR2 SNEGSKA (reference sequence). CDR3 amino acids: CSARVFSEAFF. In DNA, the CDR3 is TGCAGTGCTAGAGTCTTCTCTGAAGCTTTCTTT.

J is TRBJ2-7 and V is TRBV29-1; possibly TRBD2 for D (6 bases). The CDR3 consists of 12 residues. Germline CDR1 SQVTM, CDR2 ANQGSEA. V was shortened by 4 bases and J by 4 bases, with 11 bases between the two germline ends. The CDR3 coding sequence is TGCAGCGTTGCCCTCGGAGGGTACGAGCAGTACTTC. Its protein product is CSVALGGYEQYF.

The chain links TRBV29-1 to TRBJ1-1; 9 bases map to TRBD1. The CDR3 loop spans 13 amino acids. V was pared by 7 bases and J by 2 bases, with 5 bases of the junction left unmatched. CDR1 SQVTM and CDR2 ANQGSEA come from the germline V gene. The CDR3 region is CSAGQGLNTEAFF. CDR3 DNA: TGCAGCGCTGGACAGGGGTTAAACACTGAAGCTTTCTTT.

DNA for the CDR3: TGTGCCAGCAGTTTATCGATACGGGACAGGACACGCACAGATACGCAGTATTTT. Translation: CASSLSIRDRTRTDTQYF. The chain has TRBV28 and TRBJ2-3; TRBD1 aligns across 8 bases. This CDR3 spans 18 amino acids. In germline, CDR1 is MDHEN, CDR2 SYDVKM. Trimming took 1 base from V and 1 from J; bases not matched to a gene: 10.

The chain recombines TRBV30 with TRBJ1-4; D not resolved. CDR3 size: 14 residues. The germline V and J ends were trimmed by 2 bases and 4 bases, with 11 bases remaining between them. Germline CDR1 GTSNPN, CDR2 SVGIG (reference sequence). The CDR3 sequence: CAWSNTALNEKLFF. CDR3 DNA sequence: TGTGCCTGGAGTAACACAGCCCTTAATGAAAAACTGTTTTTT.

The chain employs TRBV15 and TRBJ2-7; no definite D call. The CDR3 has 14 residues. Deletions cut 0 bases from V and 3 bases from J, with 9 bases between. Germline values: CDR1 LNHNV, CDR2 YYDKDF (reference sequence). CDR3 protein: CATSRDLTNYEQYF. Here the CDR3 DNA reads TGTGCCACCAGCAGAGATCTTACAAACTACGAGCAGTACTTC. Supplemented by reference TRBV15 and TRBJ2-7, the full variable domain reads DAMVIQNPRYQVTQFGKPVTLSCSQTLNHNVMYWYQQKSSQAPKLLFHYYDKDFNNEADTPDNFQSRRPNTSFCFLDIRSPGLGDTAMYLCATSRDLTNYEQYFGPGTRLTVT.

CDR3 nucleotide sequence: TGTGCCAGCAGCCCCCTAAGGGGGGGCAATGAAAAACTGTTTTTT. This translates into CASSPLRGGNEKLFF. V is TRBV3-1 (or the pseudogene TRBV3-2) and J is TRBJ1-4, with D maybe TRBD1 (6 bases). V shed 4 bases and J shed 5 bases, with 14 bases lying between them. Germline V gene sequence: CDR1 LGHDT, CDR2 YNNKEL (reference sequence). CDR3 length: 15 amino acids.

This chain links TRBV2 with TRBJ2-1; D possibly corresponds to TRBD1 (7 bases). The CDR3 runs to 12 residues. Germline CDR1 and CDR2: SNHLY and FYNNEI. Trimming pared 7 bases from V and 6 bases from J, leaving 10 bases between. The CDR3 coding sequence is TGTGCCAGCAACCAGGGGGGCAATGAGCAGTTCTTC. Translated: CASNQGGNEQFF.

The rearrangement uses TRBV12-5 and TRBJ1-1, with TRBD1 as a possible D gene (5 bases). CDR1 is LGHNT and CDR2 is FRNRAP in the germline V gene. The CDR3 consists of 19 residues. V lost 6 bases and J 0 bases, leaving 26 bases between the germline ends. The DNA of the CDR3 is TGTGCTAGTGGCCCCGCAGGGCGGGGTCTTTTCGTCATGAACACTGAAGCTTTCTTT. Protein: CASGPAGRGLFVMNTEAFF.

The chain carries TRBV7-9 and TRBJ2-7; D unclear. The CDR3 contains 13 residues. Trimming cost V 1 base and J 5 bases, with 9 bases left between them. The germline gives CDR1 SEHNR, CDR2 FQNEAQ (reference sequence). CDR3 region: CASSLGAWDEQYF. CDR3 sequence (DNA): TGTGCCAGCAGCTTAGGGGCATGGGACGAGCAGTACTTC.

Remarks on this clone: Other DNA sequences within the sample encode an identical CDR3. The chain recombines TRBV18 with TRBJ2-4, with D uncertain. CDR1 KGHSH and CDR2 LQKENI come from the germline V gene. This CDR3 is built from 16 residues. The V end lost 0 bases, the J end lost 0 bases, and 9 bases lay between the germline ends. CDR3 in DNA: TGTGCCAGCTCACCACCTTCCCCCCTAGCCAAAAACATTCAGTACTTC. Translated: CASSPPSPLAKNIQYF.

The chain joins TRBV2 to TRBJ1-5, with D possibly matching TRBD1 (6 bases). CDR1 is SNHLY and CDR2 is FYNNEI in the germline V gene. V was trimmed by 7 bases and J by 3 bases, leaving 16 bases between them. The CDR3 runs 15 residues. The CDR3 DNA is TGTGCCAGCAACTTACAGGGCCCTTCCAATCAGCCCCAGCATTTT. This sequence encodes CASNLQGPSNQPQHF.

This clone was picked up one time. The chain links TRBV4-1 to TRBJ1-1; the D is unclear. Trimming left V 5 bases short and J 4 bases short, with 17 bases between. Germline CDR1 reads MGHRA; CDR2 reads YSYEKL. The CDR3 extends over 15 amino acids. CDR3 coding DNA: TGCGCCAGCAGCACGACTAACCAAGGAGGCACTGAAGCTTTCTTT. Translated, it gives CASSTTNQGGTEAFF.

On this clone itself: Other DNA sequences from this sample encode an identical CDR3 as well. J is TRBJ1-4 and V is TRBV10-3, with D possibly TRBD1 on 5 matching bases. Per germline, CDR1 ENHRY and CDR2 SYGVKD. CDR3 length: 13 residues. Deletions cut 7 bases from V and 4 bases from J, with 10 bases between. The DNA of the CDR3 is TGTGCCATCACCCGGGGGGGTAATGAAAAACTGTTTTTT. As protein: CAITRGGNEKLFF.

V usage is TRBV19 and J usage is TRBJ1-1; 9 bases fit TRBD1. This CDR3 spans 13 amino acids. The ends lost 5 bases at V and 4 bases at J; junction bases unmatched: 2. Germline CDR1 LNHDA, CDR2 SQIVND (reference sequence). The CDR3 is CASSQQGATEAFF. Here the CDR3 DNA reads TGTGCCAGTAGTCAACAGGGGGCCACTGAAGCTTTCTTT.

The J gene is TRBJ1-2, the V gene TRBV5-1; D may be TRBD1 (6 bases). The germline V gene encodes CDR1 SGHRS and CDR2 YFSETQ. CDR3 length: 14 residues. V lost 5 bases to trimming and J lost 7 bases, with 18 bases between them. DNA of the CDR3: TGCGCCAGCAGTCCTGACAGGCCCTGGGGTGGCTACACCTTC. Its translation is CASSPDRPWGGYTF.

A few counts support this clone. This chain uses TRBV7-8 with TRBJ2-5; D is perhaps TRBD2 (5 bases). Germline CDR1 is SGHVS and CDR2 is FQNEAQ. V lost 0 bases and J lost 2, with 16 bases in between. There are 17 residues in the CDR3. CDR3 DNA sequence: TGTGCCAGCAGCTTAGCCAGGATAACCAGAGGGCAAGAGACCCAGTACTTC. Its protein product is CASSLARITRGQETQYF.

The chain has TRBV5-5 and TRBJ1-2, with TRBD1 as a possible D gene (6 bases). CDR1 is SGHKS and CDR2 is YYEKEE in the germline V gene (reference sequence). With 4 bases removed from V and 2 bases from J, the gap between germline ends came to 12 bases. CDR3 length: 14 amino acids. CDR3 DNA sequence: TGTGCCAGCAGCCATTGGACAGAGAACTATGGCTACACCTTC. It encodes CASSHWTENYGYTF.

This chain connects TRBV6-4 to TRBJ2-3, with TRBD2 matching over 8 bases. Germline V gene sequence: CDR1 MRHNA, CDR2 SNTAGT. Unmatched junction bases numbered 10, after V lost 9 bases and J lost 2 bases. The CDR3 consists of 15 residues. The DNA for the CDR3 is TGTGCCAGTTCCACCTCAGCGGGAGTCACAGATACGCAGTATTTT. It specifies CASSTSAGVTDTQYF.

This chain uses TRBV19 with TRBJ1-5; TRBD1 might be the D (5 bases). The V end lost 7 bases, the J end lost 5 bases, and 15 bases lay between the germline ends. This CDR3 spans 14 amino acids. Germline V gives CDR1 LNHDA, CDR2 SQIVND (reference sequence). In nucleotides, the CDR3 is TGTGCCAGTACCACGAAGGGGAGGCATCAGCCCCAGCATTTT. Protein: CASTTKGRHQPQHF.

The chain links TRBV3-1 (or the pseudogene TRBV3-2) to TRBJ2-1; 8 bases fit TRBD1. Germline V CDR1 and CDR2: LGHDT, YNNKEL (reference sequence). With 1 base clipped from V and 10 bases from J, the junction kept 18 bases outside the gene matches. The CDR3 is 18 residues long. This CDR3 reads CASSQGWGKGQGGDEQFF. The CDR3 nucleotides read TGTGCCAGCAGCCAAGGATGGGGAAAAGGACAGGGAGGCGACGAGCAGTTCTTC.

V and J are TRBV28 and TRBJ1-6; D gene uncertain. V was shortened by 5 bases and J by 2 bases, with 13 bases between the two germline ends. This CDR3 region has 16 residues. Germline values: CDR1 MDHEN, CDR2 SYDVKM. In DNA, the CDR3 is TGTGCCAGCAGTCAGAATACACAACCCTATAATTCACCCCTCCACTTT. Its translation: CASSQNTQPYNSPLHF. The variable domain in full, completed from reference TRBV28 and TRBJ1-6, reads DVKVTQSSRYLVKRTGEKVFLECVQDMDHENMFWYRQDPGLGLRLIYFSYDVKMKEKGDIPEGYSVSREKKERFSLILESASTNQTSMYLCASSQNTQPYNSPLHFGNGTRLTVT.